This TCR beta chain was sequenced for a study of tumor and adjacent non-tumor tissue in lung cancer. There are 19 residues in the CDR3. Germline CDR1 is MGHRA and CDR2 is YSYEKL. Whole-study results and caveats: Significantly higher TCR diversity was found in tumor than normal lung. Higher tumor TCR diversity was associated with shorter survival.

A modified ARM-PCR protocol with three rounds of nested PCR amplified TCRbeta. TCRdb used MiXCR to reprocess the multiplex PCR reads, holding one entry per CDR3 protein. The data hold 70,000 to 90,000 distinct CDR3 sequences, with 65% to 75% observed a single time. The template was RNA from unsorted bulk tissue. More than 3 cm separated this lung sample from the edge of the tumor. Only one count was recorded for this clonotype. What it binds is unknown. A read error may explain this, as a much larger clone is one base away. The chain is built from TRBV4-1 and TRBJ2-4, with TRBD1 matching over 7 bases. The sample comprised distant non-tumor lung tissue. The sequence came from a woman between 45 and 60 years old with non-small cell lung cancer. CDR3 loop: CASSQADDRAGGAKNIQHF. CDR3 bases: TGCGCCAGCAGCCAAGCCGACGACAGGGCCGGTGGAGCCAAAAACATTCAGCACTTC.